One sample yielded the 27 T cell receptor beta chains listed below, sequenced in a study of a mutant IDH1 vaccine in newly diagnosed glioma. Time point reported: week 35, safety follow-up. Mutant IDH1 20-mer peptide, at 300 ug, made up each vaccine dose, with topical imiquimod. This table comes from immunoSEQ multiplex PCR, and its TCRdb copy is limited to in-frame clones, with some not included. The sample gives approximately 41,000 clones, over 75% of which show up once; 1.5% is in the top ten. What these receptors recognize is not known. The sample consisted of PBMCs, taken from a glioma patient whose treatment included an IDH1 peptide vaccine. These TCRs come from a man aged 40-55 years with glioma.

The CDR3 DNA sequence: TGTGCCAGCAGCTTAGAGGGGGGCGGGAACTCCTACAATGAGCAGTTCTTC. Translation gives CASSLEGGGNSYNEQFF. The V and J genes are TRBV7-6 and TRBJ2-1; D tentatively reads TRBD1 or TRBD2 (6 bases each). V lost 1 base and J lost 0, with 13 bases in between. CDR1 is SGHVS and CDR2 is FNYEAQ in the germline V gene. This CDR3 contains 17 residues.

The rearrangement joins TRBV19 to TRBJ2-1; 8 nucleotides agree with TRBD1. The V and J ends lost 6 bases and 3 bases, in that order; junction bases with no gene match: 13. This CDR3 has 17 residues. Germline CDR1 and CDR2: LNHDA and SQIVND (reference sequence). The DNA for the CDR3 is TGTGCCAGTAGCAGGGGGCTGGGGGGCTACTACTACAATGAGCAGTTCTTC. It specifies CASSRGLGGYYYNEQFF.

The chain uses TRBV10-3 and TRBJ1-5, with a tentative D call TRBD1 (6 bases). Germline V gene lookup returns CDR1 ENHRY and CDR2 SYGVKD. The ends were cut back, 4 bases at V and 5 bases at J, with 18 bases in the middle. The CDR3 contains 16 residues. The CDR3 sequence is CAISGDMPSHHQPQHF. The CDR3 coding sequence is TGTGCCATCAGTGGGGACATGCCTTCCCACCATCAGCCCCAGCATTTT.

J is TRBJ2-7 and V is TRBV28, with TRBD2 matching over 9 bases. The V segment lost 3 bases and the J segment 4 bases; nucleotides outside the gene matches: 7. Germline values: CDR1 MDHEN, CDR2 SYDVKM. The CDR3 contains 15 residues. In DNA form, the CDR3 reads TGTGCCAGCAGTTTCGTTAGCGGGAGTAGATACGAGCAGTACTTC. It translates to CASSFVSGSRYEQYF.

The chain couples TRBV19 to TRBJ1-1; tentative D call: TRBD1 (6 bases). Trimming took 4 bases from V and 1 from J, leaving 10 bases between them. CDR3 length equals 14 residues. Germline CDR1 is LNHDA and CDR2 is SQIVND (reference sequence). This CDR3 is CASSTRTENTEAFF. The CDR3 DNA is TGTGCCAGTAGTACCAGGACAGAGAACACTGAAGCTTTCTTT.

The V call is TRBV14, the J call TRBJ2-7; 14 bases align to TRBD2. J gave up 6 bases and V 1 base, and 8 bases lay outside the gene matches. The germline CDR1 and CDR2 sequences are SGHDN and FVKESK. The CDR3 is 17 amino acids. For the CDR3, the DNA is TGTGCCAGCAGCCAAGGGTCTGCGGGACTAGCGGGAGTCGAGCAGTACTTC. It encodes CASSQGSAGLAGVEQYF.

The CDR3 sequence: CASSHQKGVSGNIQYF. The CDR3 DNA follows: TGTGCCAGCAGCCATCAAAAGGGGGTTTCAGGGAACATTCAGTACTTC. This rearrangement joins TRBV7-8 to TRBJ2-4; D might be TRBD1 (6 bases). The CDR3 contains 16 residues. The germline gives CDR1 SGHVS, CDR2 FQNEAQ. V gave up 5 bases and J gave up 7 bases, with 21 bases separating them.

J is TRBJ1-1 and V is TRBV20-1; maybe TRBD1 (6 bases). CDR1 is DFQATT and CDR2 is SNEGSKA in the germline V gene (reference sequence). The V end was cut by 6 bases, the J end by 12 bases, with 14 bases between. The length of the CDR3 is 10 residues. The CDR3 is CSAPGTRSFF. CDR3 in DNA: TGCAGTGCCCCCGGGACAAGATCTTTCTTT.

This chain joins TRBV27 and TRBJ1-2, with D perhaps matching TRBD1 (5 bases). CDR3 length equals 15 residues. Deletions cut 5 bases from V and 8 bases from J, with 21 bases between. Per germline, CDR1 MNHEY and CDR2 SMNVEV (reference sequence). The CDR3 loop reads CASSPRGAGREGYTF. In nucleotides, the CDR3 is TGTGCCAGCAGTCCCCGAGGGGCTGGGCGGGAGGGCTACACCTTC.

The chain has TRBV7-6 and TRBJ1-2; TRBD1 agrees at 11 bases. Germline lookup yields CDR1 SGHVS and CDR2 FNYEAQ. The CDR3 is 13 residues long. V was clipped by 1 base and J by 10 bases; unmatched bases: 2. The CDR3 DNA reads TGTGCCAGCAGCTTAGAGGGACAGGGGGACTACACCTTC. This codes for CASSLEGQGDYTF.

The chain couples TRBV5-5 to TRBJ2-5, with TRBD1 as a possible D gene (7 bases). The germline V gene encodes CDR1 SGHKS and CDR2 YYEKEE (reference sequence). The V and J ends lost 4 bases and 5 bases respectively, with 18 bases between them. The CDR3 runs 15 residues. DNA of the CDR3: TGTGCCAGCAGCAGAGAGGGGGCACGGGAGGAGACCCAGTACTTC. Translating gives CASSREGAREETQYF.

This rearrangement joins TRBV6-6 to TRBJ2-7; TRBD1 might be the D (6 bases). Trimming left V 9 bases short and J 5 bases short, with 17 bases between. CDR3 length equals 13 residues. Germline V gene sequence: CDR1 MNHNY, CDR2 SVGAGI (reference sequence). CDR3 in amino acids: CASVEAGVNEQYF. As DNA, the CDR3 is TGTGCCAGTGTTGAGGCAGGGGTGAACGAGCAGTACTTC.

In nucleotides, the CDR3 is TGTGCCAGCAGCTTGGGACAGGGACACAATCAGCCCCAGCATTTT. This translates into CASSLGQGHNQPQHF. The gene calls are TRBV7-9 and TRBJ1-5, with 9 bases lining up with TRBD1. Germline trimming cut 3 bases from V and 3 bases from J; bases unmatched to any gene: 3. This CDR3 has 15 amino acids. From germline, CDR1 is SEHNR and CDR2 FQNEAQ (reference sequence).

This chain connects TRBV5-1 to TRBJ2-5, with D maybe TRBD2 (6 bases). The CDR3 runs 15 residues. Germline-derived CDR1 and CDR2 are SGHRS and YFSETQ. V was clipped by 0 bases and J by 7 bases, with 16 bases between them. The CDR3 DNA follows: TGCGCCAGCAGCTTGGCGGGGGAAGGACGGGGGACCCAGTACTTC. It yields the protein CASSLAGEGRGTQYF.

V and J are TRBV5-1 and TRBJ2-3, with 7 positions matching TRBD1. Looked up from germline, CDR1 is SGHRS and CDR2 is YFSETQ. This CDR3 is built from 15 residues. V was clipped by 0 bases and J by 1 base; unmatched bases: 2. Here the CDR3 DNA reads TGCGCCAGCAGCTTGGTAGGACAGGGCACAGATACGCAGTATTTT. Its protein product is CASSLVGQGTDTQYF.

Here the CDR3 DNA reads TGTGCCAGCAGCCAAGATGGTATGGGGGAAGCTTTCTTT. Protein product: CASSQDGMGEAFF. The V call is TRBV4-2, the J call TRBJ1-1; D gene uncertain. Trimming stripped 0 bases from V and 8 bases from J, with 10 bases between. The CDR3 sequence is 13 residues long. The germline CDR1 and CDR2 sequences are LGHNA and YNFKEQ.

The chain joins TRBV23-1 to TRBJ1-5; tentative D call: TRBD1 (6 bases). TRBV23-1 is labeled an ORF, and its function is uncertain. The CDR3 runs 15 residues. V lost 4 bases and J lost 1, with 11 bases in between. The DNA for the CDR3 is TGCGCCAGCAGTCTTAGGGGGAACAGCAATCAGCCCCAGCATTTT. Protein: CASSLRGNSNQPQHF.

The V gene is TRBV5-1, the J gene TRBJ2-1; 11 nucleotides match TRBD2. Germline V gene lookup returns CDR1 SGHRS and CDR2 YFSETQ. CDR3 length: 17 amino acids. The V segment lost 3 bases and the J segment 9 bases; nucleotides outside the gene matches: 14. CDR3 DNA sequence: TGCGCCAGCAGCTCCTCGACTAGCGGGGTAAGATTGGGTGAGCAGTTCTTC. Translating gives CASSSSTSGVRLGEQFF.

The chain carries TRBV27 and TRBJ1-5, with 7 positions matching TRBD1. Germline CDR1 is MNHEY and CDR2 is SMNVEV (reference sequence). V shed 2 bases, J shed 3 bases, and the junction held 4 bases outside the gene matches. The CDR3 has 15 amino acids. In DNA, the CDR3 is TGTGCCAGCAGTTTAGTGGGACAGAACAATCAGCCCCAGCATTTT. Amino acid sequence: CASSLVGQNNQPQHF.

The rearrangement uses TRBV2 and TRBJ2-7, with D possibly TRBD2 on 5 matching bases. This CDR3 is built from 14 residues. The V end lost 5 bases, the J end lost 2 bases, and 13 bases lay between the germline ends. CDR1 SNHLY and CDR2 FYNNEI come from the germline V gene. The CDR3 spells CASSRSGWTYEQYV. The CDR3 DNA follows: TGTGCCAGCAGTAGGTCGGGATGGACCTACGAGCAGTACGTC.

The chain has TRBV5-8 and TRBJ1-2, with 9 bases identical to TRBD1. The ends lost 0 bases at V and 2 bases at J; junction bases unmatched: 5. The germline gives CDR1 SGHTS, CDR2 YDEGEE. This CDR3 is built from 16 residues. CDR3 sequence: CASSLAKGQGNYGYTF. The CDR3 nucleotides are TGTGCCAGCAGCTTGGCCAAAGGACAGGGGAACTATGGCTACACCTTC.

The chain joins TRBV19 to TRBJ2-2; maybe TRBD2 (6 bases). This CDR3 is 15 amino acids long. The V end lost 10 bases, the J end lost 6 bases, and 21 bases lay between the germline ends. In germline, CDR1 is LNHDA, CDR2 SQIVND (reference sequence). In DNA form, the CDR3 reads TGTGCCACAAACTCCGGGACTGGAGTCTCCGGGGAGCTGTTTTTT. This gives the protein CATNSGTGVSGELFF.

CDR3 coding DNA: TGTGCCAGCAGCTCCCCGGGAGATACGCAGTATTTT. It yields the protein CASSSPGDTQYF. The rearrangement links TRBV28 to TRBJ2-3; D uncertain. This CDR3 comprises 12 residues. V lost 6 bases and J 5 bases, leaving 9 bases between the germline ends. In germline, CDR1 is MDHEN, CDR2 SYDVKM.

This chain connects TRBV2 to TRBJ2-3; TRBD2 agrees at 9 bases. The CDR3 is 15 residues long. The V gene's germline CDR1 is SNHLY and CDR2 FYNNEI. Germline trimming cut 2 bases from V and 6 bases from J; bases unmatched to any gene: 6. CDR3 protein: CASSERLAGSDTQYF. CDR3 bases: TGTGCCAGCAGTGAAAGGCTAGCGGGAAGTGATACGCAGTATTTT.

The chain employs TRBV19 and TRBJ1-3, with D perhaps TRBD1 (6 bases). The length of the CDR3 is 15 residues. Trimming removed 6 bases at V and 0 bases at J, with 12 bases between. Germline V CDR1 and CDR2: LNHDA, SQIVND (reference sequence). CDR3 sequence reads: CASRNQGYSGNTIYF. The CDR3 region has the DNA TGTGCCAGTAGGAATCAGGGGTACTCTGGAAACACCATATATTTT.

The chain joins TRBV2 to TRBJ2-3; D is possibly TRBD1 or TRBD2 (5 bases each). CDR3 length equals 14 residues. CDR1 is SNHLY and CDR2 is FYNNEI in the germline V gene. Trimming left V 8 bases short and J 6 bases short, with 18 bases between. CDR3 sequence (DNA): TGTGCCAGCGAAGGGACCAATCAAGCGGATACGCAGTATTTT. It encodes CASEGTNQADTQYF.

The V call is TRBV11-2, the J call TRBJ2-7, with D uncertain. CDR1 and CDR2 from the germline V gene are SGHAT and FQNNGV. V was shortened by 3 bases and J by 4 bases, with 22 bases between the two germline ends. The CDR3 consists of 17 residues. The CDR3 DNA is TGTGCCAGCAGCTTCGAGGCGTCCGGGCGGAACCCATACGAGCAGTACTTC. Translating it yields CASSFEASGRNPYEQYF.